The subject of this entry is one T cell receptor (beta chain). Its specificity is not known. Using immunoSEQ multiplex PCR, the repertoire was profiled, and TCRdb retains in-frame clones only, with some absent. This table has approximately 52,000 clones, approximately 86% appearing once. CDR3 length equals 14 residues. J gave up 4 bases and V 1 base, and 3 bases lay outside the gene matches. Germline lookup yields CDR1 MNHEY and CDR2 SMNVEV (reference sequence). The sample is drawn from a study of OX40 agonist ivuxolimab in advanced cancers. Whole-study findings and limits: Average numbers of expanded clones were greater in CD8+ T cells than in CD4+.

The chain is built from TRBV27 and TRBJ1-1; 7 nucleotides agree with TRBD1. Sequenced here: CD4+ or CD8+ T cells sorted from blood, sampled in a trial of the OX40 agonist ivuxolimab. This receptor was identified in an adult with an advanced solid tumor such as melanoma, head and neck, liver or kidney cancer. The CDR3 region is CASSLWQGGTEAFF. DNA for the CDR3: TGTGCCAGCAGTTTATGGCAGGGGGGCACTGAAGCTTTCTTT.